These 25 T cell receptor beta chains were sequenced from one sample in a study of CD8 T cells in ankylosing spondylitis. TCRdb independently ran MiXCR on the 5' RACE reads; one entry per CDR3 protein. The table has 150,000 or so distinct CDR3 sequences, about 18% seen once. Source material: blood, either unsorted or a sorted T cell fraction (not recorded which). The receptor source for this set is a male donor with ankylosing spondylitis or in good health (not recorded which).

This clonotype has only a few counts. This chain uses TRBV5-8 with TRBJ2-2, with 8 bases that match TRBD1. Germline V gives CDR1 SGHTS, CDR2 YDEGEE. V dropped 4 bases and J dropped 4; count of bases not matched to a gene: 3. CDR3 length: 14 residues. The CDR3 region is CASSTDRATGELFF. The CDR3 DNA reads as TGTGCCAGCAGCACGGACAGGGCCACCGGGGAGCTGTTTTTT. Based on the CDR3 plus reference TRBV5-8 and TRBJ2-2, the full variable domain is EAGVTQSPTHLIKTRGQQATLRCSPISGHTSVYWYQQALGLGLQFLLWYDEGEERNRGNFPPRFSGRQFPNYSSELNVNALELEDSALYLCASSTDRATGELFFGEGSRLTVL.

This clonotype has ten or more counts. The chain recombines TRBV27 with TRBJ2-4; a weak D match, TRBD2 (5 bases). This CDR3 comprises 17 residues. From germline, CDR1 is MNHEY and CDR2 SMNVEV (reference sequence). Trimming stripped 2 bases from V and 0 bases from J, with 14 bases between. CDR3 residues: CASSLVGIGLAKNIQYF. Here the CDR3 DNA reads TGTGCCAGCAGTTTAGTCGGGATTGGGCTAGCCAAAAACATTCAGTACTTC.

The rearrangement links TRBV7-3 to TRBJ2-1, with a weak D call TRBD2 (6 bases). The CDR3 extends over 14 amino acids. V was cut by 4 bases and J by 5 bases, with 12 bases left in between. Germline V gene data show CDR1 as SGHTA and CDR2 as FQGTGA. CDR3 bases: TGTGCCAGCAGCTCCGCGGGACTCAACAATGAGCAGTTCTTC. Its translation is CASSSAGLNNEQFF. The full variable domain, with the rest looked up from reference TRBV7-3 and TRBJ2-1, is GAGVSQTPSNKVTEKGKYVELRCDPISGHTALYWYRQSLGQGPEFLIYFQGTGAADDSGLPNDRFFAVRPEGSVSTLKIQRTERGDSAVYLCASSSAGLNNEQFFGPGTRLTVL.

This clonotype was observed at least ten times. This chain connects TRBV29-1 to TRBJ2-1; 9 bases agree with TRBD2. V was pared by 4 bases and J by 6 bases, with 4 bases of the junction left unmatched. The germline gives CDR1 SQVTM, CDR2 ANQGSEA. CDR3 length: 13 residues. CDR3 nucleotides: TGCAGCGTTGTGCTAGCGGGGTTCAATGAGCAGTTCTTC. Translated, it gives CSVVLAGFNEQFF.

This clonotype has only a few counts. The chain combines TRBV12-3 or TRBV12-4 with TRBJ2-1; 11 nucleotides align to TRBD2. With 8 bases clipped from V and 3 bases from J, the junction kept 3 bases outside the gene matches. This CDR3 is 14 amino acids long. The CDR3: CASFGTSGYNEQFF. In DNA form, the CDR3 reads TGTGCCAGCTTCGGGACTAGCGGCTACAATGAGCAGTTCTTC.

V usage is TRBV29-1 and J usage is TRBJ1-2, with D unclear. There are 10 residues in the CDR3. From germline, CDR1 is SQVTM and CDR2 ANQGSEA. Trimming stripped 4 bases from V and 7 bases from J, with 7 bases between. CDR3 region: CSVGVPGYTF. CDR3 DNA sequence: TGCAGCGTTGGCGTTCCTGGCTACACCTTC.

J is TRBJ2-6 and V is TRBV20-1; no firm D call. CDR3 size: 14 residues. Trimming cost V 6 bases and J 2 bases, with 11 bases left between them. Germline assignment: CDR1 DFQATT and CDR2 SNEGSKA (reference sequence). The CDR3 sequence is CSAPRLPGANVLTF. The CDR3 DNA is TGCAGTGCACCCAGACTCCCTGGGGCCAACGTCCTGACTTTC.

This clonotype was detected ten times or more. The chain combines TRBV11-2 with TRBJ1-2, with TRBD1 as a possible D gene (5 bases). Per the germline V gene, CDR1 is SGHAT and CDR2 is FQNNGV. The CDR3 extends over 12 amino acids. The V end was cut by 3 bases, the J end by 6 bases, with 8 bases between. In DNA, the CDR3 is TGTGCCAGCAGCTTGGAAGGGGATGGCTACACCTTC. This sequence encodes CASSLEGDGYTF.

The table lists this clonotype with a few counts. Here the CDR3 DNA reads TGTGCCAGCTCACCACCGTCAGGGGATGAAAAACTGTTTTTT. Residues: CASSPPSGDEKLFF. The rearrangement links TRBV18 to TRBJ1-4; possibly TRBD1 for D (6 bases). Per germline, CDR1 KGHSH and CDR2 LQKENI. V was pared by 0 bases and J by 6 bases, with 8 bases between. This CDR3 has 14 residues.

The chain links TRBV7-9 to TRBJ2-1; D remains unclear. The CDR3 runs to 15 residues. V lost 3 bases to trimming and J lost 1 base, with 10 bases between them. The germline V gene encodes CDR1 SEHNR and CDR2 FQNEAQ (reference sequence). CDR3 sequence (DNA): TGTGCCAGCAGCTTGACGGGTTCTTCCTACAATGAGCAGTTCTTC. This encodes CASSLTGSSYNEQFF.

This clonotype has a count of ten or more. The chain joins TRBV5-1 to TRBJ2-1; 7 bases align to TRBD1. With V trimmed by 1 base and J by 3 bases, 4 bases remained unmatched. The CDR3 loop spans 15 amino acids. Looked up from germline, CDR1 is SGHRS and CDR2 is YFSETQ. As DNA, the CDR3 is TGCGCCAGCAGCTTGACAGGGGCAAGCTACAATGAGCAGTTCTTC. As protein: CASSLTGASYNEQFF.

The chain carries TRBV5-1 and TRBJ1-1; D is possibly TRBD1 (6 bases). This CDR3 region has 15 residues. V was clipped by 0 bases and J by 5 bases, with 14 bases between them. CDR1 and CDR2 (germline): SGHRS, YFSETQ. The DNA of the CDR3 is TGCGCCAGCAGCTTGGAGGCCAGGGGTAGTACTGAAGCTTTCTTT. This gives the protein CASSLEARGSTEAFF.

Only a few counts were recorded for this clonotype. This chain uses TRBV29-1 with TRBJ2-7; 15 bases agree with TRBD2. This CDR3 region has 16 residues. V was clipped by 4 bases and J by 4 bases; unmatched bases: 8. Germline CDR1 and CDR2: SQVTM and ANQGSEA. The CDR3 nucleotides are TGCAGCGTTGGACCGGGACTAGCGGGAGGACTTTACGAGCAGTACTTC. Protein sequence: CSVGPGLAGGLYEQYF.

This clonotype was counted a few times. A much larger clone lies a single base off, so this may be a read error. V is TRBV20-1 and J is TRBJ1-4, with D hard to call. Germline V gives CDR1 DFQATT, CDR2 SNEGSKA (reference sequence). CDR3 length equals 12 residues. CDR3 bases: TGCATCCCTGCCGTAGATAATGAAAAACTGTTTTTT. Translating gives CIPAVDNEKLFF.

The V call is TRBV5-6, the J call TRBJ2-2; a weak D match, TRBD1 (5 bases). This CDR3 is 14 amino acids long. The germline V gene encodes CDR1 SGHDT and CDR2 YYEEEE. The V and J ends lost 8 bases and 3 bases respectively, with 14 bases between them. CDR3 bases: TGTGCCAGGGGCTCCGGACATTACACCGGGGAGCTGTTTTTT. It translates to CARGSGHYTGELFF.

This sequence joins TRBV7-2 and TRBJ1-1, with D maybe TRBD1 (5 bases). Trimming shortened V by 5 bases and J by 1 base, and 11 bases separated the two germline ends. From germline, CDR1 is SGHTA and CDR2 FQGNSA. The CDR3 loop spans 14 amino acids. The CDR3 loop is CASSPRVANTEAFF. CDR3 nucleotides: TGTGCCAGCAGCCCCAGGGTTGCGAACACTGAAGCTTTCTTT.

The rearrangement links TRBV20-1 to TRBJ1-1, with 7 bases identical to TRBD1. This CDR3 has 12 residues. V lost 2 bases to trimming and J lost 4 bases; unmatched junction nucleotides: 1. Germline assignment: CDR1 DFQATT and CDR2 SNEGSKA (reference sequence). The CDR3, as DNA: TGCAGTGCTAGACAGGGGGGCACTGAAGCTTTCTTT. It codes for CSARQGGTEAFF.

This clonotype has more than one count but fewer than ten. The chain employs TRBV27 and TRBJ1-4; 9 nucleotides match TRBD1. This CDR3 comprises 16 residues. The V segment lost 5 bases and the J segment 6 bases; nucleotides outside the gene matches: 10. Germline V lookup: CDR1 MNHEY, CDR2 SMNVEV (reference sequence). Here the CDR3 reads CASSRTDRGSYEKLFF. In DNA form, the CDR3 reads TGTGCCAGCAGTCGTACGGACAGGGGTTCCTATGAAAAACTGTTTTTT.

V gene TRBV6-1 combines with J gene TRBJ2-7; 10 nucleotides align to TRBD2. CDR1 is MNHNS and CDR2 is SASEGT in the germline V gene. CDR3 length equals 14 residues. The trim removed 6 bases at V and 2 bases at J, leaving 4 bases unmatched. CDR3 amino acids: CASSRTSGPYEQYF. In DNA, the CDR3 is TGTGCCAGCAGCAGGACTAGCGGACCCTACGAGCAGTACTTC.

The sample holds a few counts of this clonotype. The rearrangement uses TRBV4-1 and TRBJ2-1, with 11 nucleotides matching TRBD2. Looked up from germline, CDR1 is MGHRA and CDR2 is YSYEKL. Trimming at V came to 0 bases and at J to 2 bases, leaving 3 bases not matched to a gene. The CDR3 length is 17 residues. The CDR3: CASSQEPGLAAYNEQFF. The CDR3 DNA reads TGCGCCAGCAGCCAAGAACCGGGACTAGCGGCCTACAATGAGCAGTTCTTC.

This clonotype has at least ten counts. The J gene is TRBJ1-5, the V gene TRBV4-1; no definite D call. Germline loops: CDR1 MGHRA, CDR2 YSYEKL. Trimming left V 0 bases short and J 3 bases short, with 6 bases between. The CDR3 length is 14 residues. CDR3 residues: CASSQERINQPQHF. CDR3 bases: TGCGCCAGCAGCCAAGAGAGAATCAATCAGCCCCAGCATTTT.

This clonotype was observed at least ten times. This sequence joins TRBV5-1 and TRBJ1-1; no reliable D call. CDR1 and CDR2 from the germline V gene are SGHRS and YFSETQ. V dropped 0 bases and J dropped 4 bases, with 10 bases sitting between them. CDR3 length: 14 amino acids. DNA of the CDR3: TGCGCCAGCAGCTTGGCGGAGGGTGGCACTGAAGCTTTCTTT. Protein product: CASSLAEGGTEAFF. The full variable domain, with the rest looked up from reference TRBV5-1 and TRBJ1-1, is KAGVTQTPRYLIKTRGQQVTLSCSPISGHRSVSWYQQTPGQGLQFLFEYFSETQRNKGNFPGRFSGRQFSNSRSEMNVSTLELGDSALYLCASSLAEGGTEAFFGQGTRLTVV.

This clonotype was counted ten times or more. Here the CDR3 reads CASSSAVTYNEQFF. The CDR3 bases are TGCGCCAGCAGCTCAGCGGTTACTTACAATGAGCAGTTCTTC. V and J are TRBV5-1 and TRBJ2-1; tentative D call: TRBD2 (5 bases). This CDR3 spans 14 amino acids. Trimming took 3 bases from V and 4 from J, leaving 11 bases between them. Germline V gives CDR1 SGHRS, CDR2 YFSETQ.

This clonotype occurred a few times. This chain uses TRBV12-3 or TRBV12-4 with TRBJ2-3; no reliable D call. Trimming shortened V by 5 bases and J by 0 bases, and 18 bases separated the two germline ends. The CDR3 is 17 amino acids. CDR3 in amino acids: CASSNSPTGLSTDTQYF. In DNA, the CDR3 is TGTGCCAGCAGTAATTCCCCCACGGGTTTGAGCACAGATACGCAGTATTTT.

This clonotype was counted between two and nine times. The chain joins TRBV20-1 to TRBJ2-7, with a tentative D call TRBD1 (6 bases). Between the trimmed V and J ends, which lost 1 base and 4 bases, there was a span of 17 bases. Germline V gives CDR1 DFQATT, CDR2 SNEGSKA (reference sequence). There are 15 residues in the CDR3. As DNA, the CDR3 is TGCAGTGCTAGAGTCAAGACAGGACCTCCTTACGAGCAGTACTTC. Amino acid sequence: CSARVKTGPPYEQYF.